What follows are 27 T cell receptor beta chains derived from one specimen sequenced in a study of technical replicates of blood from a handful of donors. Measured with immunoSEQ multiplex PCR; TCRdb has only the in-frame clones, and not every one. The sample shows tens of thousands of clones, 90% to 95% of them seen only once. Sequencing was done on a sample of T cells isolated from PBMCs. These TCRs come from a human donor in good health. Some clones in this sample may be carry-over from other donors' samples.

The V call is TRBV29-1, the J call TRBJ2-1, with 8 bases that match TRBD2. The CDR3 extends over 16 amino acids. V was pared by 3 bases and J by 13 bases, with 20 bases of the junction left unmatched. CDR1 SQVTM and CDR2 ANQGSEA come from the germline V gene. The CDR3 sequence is CSVDSYWEREKERQFF. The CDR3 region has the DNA TGCAGCGTTGATTCCTATTGGGAGCGGGAGAAGGAGCGACAGTTCTTC.

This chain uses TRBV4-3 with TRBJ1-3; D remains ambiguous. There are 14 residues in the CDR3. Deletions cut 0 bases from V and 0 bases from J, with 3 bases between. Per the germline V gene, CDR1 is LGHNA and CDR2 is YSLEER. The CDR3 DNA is TGCGCCAGCAGCCAAGAACACTCTGGAAACACCATATATTTT. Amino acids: CASSQEHSGNTIYF.

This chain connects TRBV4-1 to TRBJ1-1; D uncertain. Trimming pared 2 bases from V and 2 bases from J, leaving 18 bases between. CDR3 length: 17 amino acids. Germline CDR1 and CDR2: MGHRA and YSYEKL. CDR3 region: CASSQTLLGQTNTEAFF. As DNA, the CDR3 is TGCGCCAGCAGCCAAACCCTCTTGGGCCAAACTAACACTGAAGCTTTCTTT.

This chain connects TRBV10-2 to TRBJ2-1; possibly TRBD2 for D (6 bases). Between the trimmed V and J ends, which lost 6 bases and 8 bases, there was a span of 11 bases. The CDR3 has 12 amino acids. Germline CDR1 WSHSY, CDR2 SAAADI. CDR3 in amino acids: CASSGTPDEQFF. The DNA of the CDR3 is TGCGCCAGCAGCGGGACTCCGGATGAGCAGTTCTTC.

CDR3 loop: CASSPRGAMNTEAFF. The CDR3 DNA is TGTGCCAGTAGTCCACGGGGGGCAATGAACACTGAAGCTTTCTTT. The genes are TRBV19 and TRBJ1-1; D is possibly TRBD1 (6 bases). V lost 5 bases, J lost 0 bases, and 13 bases lay in between. This CDR3 is built from 15 residues. Looked up from germline, CDR1 is LNHDA and CDR2 is SQIVND (reference sequence).

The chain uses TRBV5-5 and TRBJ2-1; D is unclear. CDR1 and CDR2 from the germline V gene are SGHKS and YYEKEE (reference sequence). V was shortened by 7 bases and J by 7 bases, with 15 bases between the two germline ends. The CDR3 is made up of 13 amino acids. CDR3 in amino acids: CASQPRSSNEQFF. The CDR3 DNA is TGTGCCAGCCAGCCCCGCTCTAGTAATGAGCAGTTCTTC.

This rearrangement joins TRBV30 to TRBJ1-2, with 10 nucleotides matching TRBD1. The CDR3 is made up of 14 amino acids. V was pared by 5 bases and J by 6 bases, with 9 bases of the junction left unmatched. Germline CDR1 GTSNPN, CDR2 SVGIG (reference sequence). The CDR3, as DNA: TGTGCCTGGGATCGACAGGGGGCTGGCAATGGCTACACCTTC. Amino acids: CAWDRQGAGNGYTF.

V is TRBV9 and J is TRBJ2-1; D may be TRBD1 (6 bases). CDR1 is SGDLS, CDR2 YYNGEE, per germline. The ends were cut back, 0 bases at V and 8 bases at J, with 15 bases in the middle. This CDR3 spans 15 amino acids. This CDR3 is CASSVGGQGGHEQFF. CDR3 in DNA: TGTGCCAGCAGCGTAGGGGGGCAGGGTGGTCATGAGCAGTTCTTC.

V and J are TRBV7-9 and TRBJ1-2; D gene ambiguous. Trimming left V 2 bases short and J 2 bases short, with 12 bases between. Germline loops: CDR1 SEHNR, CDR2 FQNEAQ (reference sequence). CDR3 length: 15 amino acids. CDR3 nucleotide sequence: TGTGCCAGCAGCTTACGGCGGGGAACAAACTATGGCTACACCTTC. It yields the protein CASSLRRGTNYGYTF.

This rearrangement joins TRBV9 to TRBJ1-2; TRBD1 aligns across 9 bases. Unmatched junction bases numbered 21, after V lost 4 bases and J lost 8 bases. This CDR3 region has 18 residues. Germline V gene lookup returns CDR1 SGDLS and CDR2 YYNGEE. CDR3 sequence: CASSIQPGQGEFSGGYTF. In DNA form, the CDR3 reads TGTGCCAGCAGCATACAACCGGGACAGGGAGAATTTTCGGGAGGCTACACCTTC.

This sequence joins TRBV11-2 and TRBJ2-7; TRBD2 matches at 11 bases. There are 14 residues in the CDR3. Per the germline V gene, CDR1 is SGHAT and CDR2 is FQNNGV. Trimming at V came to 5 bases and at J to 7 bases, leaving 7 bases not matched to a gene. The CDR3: CASSLLAGVKEQYF. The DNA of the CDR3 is TGTGCCAGCAGCCTACTAGCGGGAGTCAAGGAGCAGTACTTC.

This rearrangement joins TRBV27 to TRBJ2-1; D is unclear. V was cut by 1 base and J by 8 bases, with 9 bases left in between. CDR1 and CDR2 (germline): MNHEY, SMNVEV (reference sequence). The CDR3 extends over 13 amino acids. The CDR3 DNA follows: TGTGCCAGCAGTTTATGGGCAGTCCATGAGCAGTTCTTC. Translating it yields CASSLWAVHEQFF.

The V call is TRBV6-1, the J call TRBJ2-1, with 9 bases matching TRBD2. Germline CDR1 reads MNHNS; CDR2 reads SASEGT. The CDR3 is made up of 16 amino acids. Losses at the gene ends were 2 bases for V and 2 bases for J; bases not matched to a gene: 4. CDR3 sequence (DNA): TGTGCCAGCAGTGAACGGCTAGCGGGACCCTACAATGAGCAGTTCTTC. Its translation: CASSERLAGPYNEQFF.

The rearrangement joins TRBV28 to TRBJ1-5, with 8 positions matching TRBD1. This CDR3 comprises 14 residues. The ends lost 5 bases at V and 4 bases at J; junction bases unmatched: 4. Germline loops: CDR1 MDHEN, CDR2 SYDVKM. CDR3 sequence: CASSQTGGNQPQHF. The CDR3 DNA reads TGTGCCAGCAGTCAAACAGGGGGGAATCAGCCCCAGCATTTT.

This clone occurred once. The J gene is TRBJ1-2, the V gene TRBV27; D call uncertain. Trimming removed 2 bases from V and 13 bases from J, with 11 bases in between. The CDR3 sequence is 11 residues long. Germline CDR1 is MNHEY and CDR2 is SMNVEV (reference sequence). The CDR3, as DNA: TGTGCCAGCAGTTTAGGAGGAAAAATCACCTTC. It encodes CASSLGGKITF.

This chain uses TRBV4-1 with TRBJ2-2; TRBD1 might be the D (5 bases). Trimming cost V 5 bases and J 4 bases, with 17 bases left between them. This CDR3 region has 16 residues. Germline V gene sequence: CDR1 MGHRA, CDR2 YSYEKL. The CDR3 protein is CASSEVPTGGTGELFF. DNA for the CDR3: TGCGCCAGCAGCGAGGTTCCCACAGGTGGCACCGGGGAGCTGTTTTTT.

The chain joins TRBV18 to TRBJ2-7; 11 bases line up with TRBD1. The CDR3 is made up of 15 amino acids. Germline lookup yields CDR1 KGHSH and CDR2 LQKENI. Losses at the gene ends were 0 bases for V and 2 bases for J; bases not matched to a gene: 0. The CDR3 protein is CASSPPGQGAYEQYF. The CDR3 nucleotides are TGTGCCAGCTCACCACCGGGACAGGGGGCCTACGAGCAGTACTTC.

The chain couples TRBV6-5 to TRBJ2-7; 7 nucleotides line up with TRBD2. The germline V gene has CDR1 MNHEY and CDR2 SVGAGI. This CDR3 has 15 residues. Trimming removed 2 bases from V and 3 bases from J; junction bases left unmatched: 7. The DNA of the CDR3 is TGTGCCAGCAGTTACCGTAGCGGGCTGGTCTACGAGCAGTACTTC. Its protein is CASSYRSGLVYEQYF.

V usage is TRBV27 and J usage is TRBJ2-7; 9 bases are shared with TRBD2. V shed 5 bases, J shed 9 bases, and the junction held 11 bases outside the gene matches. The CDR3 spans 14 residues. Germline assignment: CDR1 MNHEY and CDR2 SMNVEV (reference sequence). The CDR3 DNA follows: TGTGCCAGCAGTGGGTTAGCGGGAGTTGGCGCGCAGTACTTC. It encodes CASSGLAGVGAQYF.

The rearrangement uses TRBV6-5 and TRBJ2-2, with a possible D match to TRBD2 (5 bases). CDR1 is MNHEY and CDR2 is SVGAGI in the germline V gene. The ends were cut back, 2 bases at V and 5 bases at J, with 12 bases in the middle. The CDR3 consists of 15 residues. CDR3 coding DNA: TGTGCCAGCAGTTACCCTACCGGAGGAACCGGGGAGCTGTTTTTT. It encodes CASSYPTGGTGELFF.

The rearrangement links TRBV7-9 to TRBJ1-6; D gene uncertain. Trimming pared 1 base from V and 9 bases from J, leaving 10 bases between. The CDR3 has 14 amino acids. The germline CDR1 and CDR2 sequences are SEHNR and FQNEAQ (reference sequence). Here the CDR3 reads CASSLDSKVSPLHF. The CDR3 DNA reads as TGTGCCAGCAGCTTAGACAGCAAGGTTTCACCCCTCCACTTT. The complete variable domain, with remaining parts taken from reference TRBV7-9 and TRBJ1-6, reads DTGVSQNPRHKITKRGQNVTFRCDPISEHNRLYWYRQTLGQGPEFLTYFQNEAQLEKSRLLSDRFSAERPKGSFSTLEIQRTEQGDSAMYLCASSLDSKVSPLHFGNGTRLTVT.

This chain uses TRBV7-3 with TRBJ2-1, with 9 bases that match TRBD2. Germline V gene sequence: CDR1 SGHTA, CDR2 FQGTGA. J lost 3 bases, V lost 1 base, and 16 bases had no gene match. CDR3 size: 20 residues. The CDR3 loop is CASSLSFSAGGKLDYNEQFF. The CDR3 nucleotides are TGTGCCAGCAGCTTAAGCTTTTCAGCGGGGGGCAAATTGGACTACAATGAGCAGTTCTTC. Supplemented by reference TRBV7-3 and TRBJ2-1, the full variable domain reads GAGVSQTPSNKVTEKGKYVELRCDPISGHTALYWYRQSLGQGPEFLIYFQGTGAADDSGLPNDRFFAVRPEGSVSTLKIQRTERGDSAVYLCASSLSFSAGGKLDYNEQFFGPGTRLTVL.

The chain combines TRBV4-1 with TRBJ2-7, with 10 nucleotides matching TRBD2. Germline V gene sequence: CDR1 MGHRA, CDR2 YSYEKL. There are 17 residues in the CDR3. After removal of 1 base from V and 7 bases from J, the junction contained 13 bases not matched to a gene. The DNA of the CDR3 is TGCGCCAGCAGCCAAGCTACCGGGACTAGCGACCTCGCGGAGCAGTACTTC. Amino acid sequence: CASSQATGTSDLAEQYF.

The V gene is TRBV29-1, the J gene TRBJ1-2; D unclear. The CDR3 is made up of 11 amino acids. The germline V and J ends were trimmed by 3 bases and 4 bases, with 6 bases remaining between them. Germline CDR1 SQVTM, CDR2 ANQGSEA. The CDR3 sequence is CSVDRIYGYTF. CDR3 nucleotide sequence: TGCAGCGTTGACAGGATCTATGGCTACACCTTC.

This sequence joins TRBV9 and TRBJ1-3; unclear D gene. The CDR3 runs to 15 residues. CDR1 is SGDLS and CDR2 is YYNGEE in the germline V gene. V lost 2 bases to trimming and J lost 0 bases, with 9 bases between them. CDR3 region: CASSVTGSSGNTIYF. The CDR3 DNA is TGTGCCAGCAGCGTCACGGGGTCCTCTGGAAACACCATATATTTT. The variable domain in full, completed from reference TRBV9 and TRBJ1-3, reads DSGVTQTPKHLITATGQRVTLRCSPRSGDLSVYWYQQSLDQGLQFLIQYYNGEERAKGNILERFSAQQFPDLHSELNLSSLELGDSALYFCASSVTGSSGNTIYFGEGSWLTVV.

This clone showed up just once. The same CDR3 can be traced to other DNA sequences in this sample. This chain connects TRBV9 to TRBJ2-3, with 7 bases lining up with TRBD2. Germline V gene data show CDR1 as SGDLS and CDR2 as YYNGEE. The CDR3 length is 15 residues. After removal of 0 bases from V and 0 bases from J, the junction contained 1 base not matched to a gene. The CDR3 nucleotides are TGTGCCAGCAGCGTAGCGGGGGGAAGCACAGATACGCAGTATTTT. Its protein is CASSVAGGSTDTQYF.

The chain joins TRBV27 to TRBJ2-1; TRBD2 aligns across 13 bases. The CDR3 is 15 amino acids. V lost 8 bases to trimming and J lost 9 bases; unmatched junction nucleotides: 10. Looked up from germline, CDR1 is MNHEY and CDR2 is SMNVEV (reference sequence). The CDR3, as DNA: TGTGCCAGCGGCAGACTAGCGGGAGGTAGTGGTGAGCAGTTCTTC. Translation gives CASGRLAGGSGEQFF.